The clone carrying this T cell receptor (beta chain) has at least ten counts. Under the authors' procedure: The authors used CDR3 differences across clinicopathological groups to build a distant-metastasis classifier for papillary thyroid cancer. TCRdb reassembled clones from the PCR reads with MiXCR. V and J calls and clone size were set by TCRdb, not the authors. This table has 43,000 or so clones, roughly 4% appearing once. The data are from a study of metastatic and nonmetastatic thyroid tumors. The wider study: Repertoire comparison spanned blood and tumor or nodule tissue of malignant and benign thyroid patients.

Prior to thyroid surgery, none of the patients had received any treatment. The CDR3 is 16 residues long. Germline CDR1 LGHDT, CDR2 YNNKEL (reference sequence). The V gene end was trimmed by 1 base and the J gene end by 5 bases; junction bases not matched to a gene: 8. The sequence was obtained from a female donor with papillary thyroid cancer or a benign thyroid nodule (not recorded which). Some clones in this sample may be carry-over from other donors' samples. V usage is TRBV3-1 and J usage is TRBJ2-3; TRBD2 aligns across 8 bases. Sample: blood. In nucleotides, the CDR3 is TGTGCCAGCAGCCAAGTACCGGGACTAGGGATAGATACGCAGTATTTT. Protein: CASSQVPGLGIDTQYF.